This T cell receptor beta chain was recovered during a study of T-cell memory formation after mild COVID-19. Overall study context: TCR clusters were largely donor specific. Findings of the study overall: Prior to infection, memory already included some responding clones, suggesting cross-reactive memory joined. Clones shrinking between day 15 and 85 showed a balanced CD4/CD8 split, and those that grew later tilted toward CD4+.

TCRdb independently ran MiXCR on the 5' RACE reads; one entry per CDR3 protein. The sample gives about 62,000 distinct CDR3 sequences, about a tenth of which show up once; 1.1% is in the top ten. This clonotype turned up a few times. Antigen specificity is unknown. The V end lost 6 bases, the J end lost 10 bases, and 18 bases lay between the germline ends. CDR1 is MDHEN, CDR2 SYDVKM, per germline. The CDR3 sequence is 13 residues long. The source of this sequence is a man aged 18 to 30 who had mild COVID-19 (a few samples of this study predate the infection). Cell type and time point are not known. This rearrangement joins TRBV28 to TRBJ1-1; a weak D match, TRBD1 (5 bases). Sequenced: PBMCs or a T cell subset sorted from them (not recorded which). In DNA form, the CDR3 reads TGTGCCAGCAGCCCTGCCCCAGGGATTACAGCTTTCTTT. It translates to CASSPAPGITAFF.